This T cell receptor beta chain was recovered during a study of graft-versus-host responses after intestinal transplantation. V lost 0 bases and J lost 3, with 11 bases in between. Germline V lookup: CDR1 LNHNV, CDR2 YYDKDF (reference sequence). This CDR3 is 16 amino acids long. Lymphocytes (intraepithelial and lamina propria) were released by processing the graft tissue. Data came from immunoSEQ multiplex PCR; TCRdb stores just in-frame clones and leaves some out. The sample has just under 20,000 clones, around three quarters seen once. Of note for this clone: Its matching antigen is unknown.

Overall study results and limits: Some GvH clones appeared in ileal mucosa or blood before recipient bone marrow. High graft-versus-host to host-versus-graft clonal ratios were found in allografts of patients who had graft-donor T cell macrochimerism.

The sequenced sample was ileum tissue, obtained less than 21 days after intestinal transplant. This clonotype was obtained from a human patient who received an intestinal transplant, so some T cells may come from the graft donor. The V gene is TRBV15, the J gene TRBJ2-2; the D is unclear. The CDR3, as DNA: TGTGCCACCAGCAGAGAGGGCACTGCCTACACCGGGGAGCTGTTTTTT. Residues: CATSREGTAYTGELFF.